This TCR beta chain was sequenced in a study of cytotoxic CD8 clonotypes in ibrutinib-treated CLL. Across the study: Partial responders approximately 25, complete 2; about twelve progressed and around 15 stayed in remission by median roughly 68 months.

The CDR3 covers 15 residues. V lost 2 bases and J 6 bases, leaving 14 bases between the germline ends. From germline, CDR1 is PRHDT and CDR2 FYEKMQ (reference sequence). Regarding the study as a whole: Clonality rose at ibrutinib response and fell back toward baseline at progression. Patients showed higher baseline clonality than age-matched healthy donors, and it tracked circulating CD8+ T-cell counts.

This clone came up once. Its antigen remains unidentified. Assay used: immunoSEQ multiplex PCR; TCRdb lists only in-frame clones, some missing. The repertoire holds around 70,000 clones, with 65% to 85% as singletons. The source was PBMCs, collected at disease progression, from a patient treated with ibrutinib. V is TRBV13 and J is TRBJ2-1; D gene ambiguous. The origin of this receptor is a human donor with chronic lymphocytic leukemia. The CDR3 region is CASSLIGVRANEQFF. The CDR3 nucleotides read TGTGCCAGCAGCTTAATTGGAGTTAGAGCCAATGAGCAGTTCTTC.